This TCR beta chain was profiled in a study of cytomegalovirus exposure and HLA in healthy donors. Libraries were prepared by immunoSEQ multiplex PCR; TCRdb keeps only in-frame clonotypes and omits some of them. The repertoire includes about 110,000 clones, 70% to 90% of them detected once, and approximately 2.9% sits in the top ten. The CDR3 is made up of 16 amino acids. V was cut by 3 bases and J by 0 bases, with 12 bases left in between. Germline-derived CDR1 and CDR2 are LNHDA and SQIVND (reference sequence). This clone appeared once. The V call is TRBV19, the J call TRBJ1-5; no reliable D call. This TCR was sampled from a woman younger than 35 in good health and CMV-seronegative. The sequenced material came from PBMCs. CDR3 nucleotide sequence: TGTGCCAGTAGTATCATTAGCGAAATTAGCAATCAGCCCCAGCATTTT. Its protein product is CASSIISEISNQPQHF.